These T cell receptor beta chains were read from a single sample in a study of vaccination effects on CD4 cells after COVID-19. The antigens of these receptors remain unknown. Produced via immunoSEQ multiplex PCR; TCRdb's table is partial and in-frame only. The top ten hold 3% to 4% of the sample, which has fewer than 55,000 clones, 76% seen once. The sample was CD4+ T cells from PBMCs cultured without peptide, taken after COVID-19 vaccination. The receptors were gathered from a human donor who had a prior SARS-CoV-2 infection. CDR3s leave out the opening cysteine and the closing phenylalanine or tryptophan.

j_gene	v_gene	CDR3aa
TRBJ2-7	TRBV28	ASTRPNYEQY
TRBJ2-1	TRBV12-5	ASGPRILAGAYNEQF
TRBJ2-1	TRBV7-9	ASSLDPRTSGRAHEQF
TRBJ2-7	TRBV19	ASSNGRSFYEQY
TRBJ1-2	TRBV4-2	ASSQFVYDLGNGYT
TRBJ2-1	TRBV7-2	ASSLKPRDRGLNEQF
TRBJ1-2	TRBV2	ASRPTGKGGGYT
TRBJ1-5	TRBV6-2/TRBV6-3	ASSYRGRFDNQPQH
TRBJ2-1	TRBV9	ASSVGLSSYNEQF
TRBJ2-3	TRBV19	ASTQRRGTRDTQY
TRBJ2-5	TRBV7-9	ASSRGAGQETQY
TRBJ1-1	TRBV19	ASSIVEYHTEAF
TRBJ2-5	TRBV2	ASSDRDRETQY
TRBJ2-3	TRBV3-1/TRBV3-2	ASSLRRAGVLGTDTQY
TRBJ2-1	TRBV5-1	ASSLRPGYNEQF
TRBJ2-7	TRBV10-3	AISGPPTYEQY
TRBJ1-2	TRBV18	ASSEGSRGFYGYT
TRBJ2-2	TRBV7-2	ASSLDASGRGNTGELF
TRBJ2-7	TRBV12-3/TRBV12-4	ASSPAFHEQY
TRBJ2-7	TRBV7-2	ASRHRVAGGVGYEQY
TRBJ1-6	TRBV7-8	ASSRQQGRNSPLH
TRBJ2-5	TRBV15	ATSRDGARTQY
TRBJ2-5	TRBV20-1	SASHPDTAEGTQY
TRBJ2-7	TRBV7-3	ASSQNAGGGYEQY
TRBJ1-3	TRBV7-9	ASSLLGNTIY
TRBJ2-5	TRBV4-2	ASSRTPGETQY
TRBJ1-6	TRBV5-1	ASSPHPNLRTHNSPLH
TRBJ2-1	TRBV19	ASSTSAGYYNEQF